The rows below give T cell receptor beta chains drawn from one sample of a study of beta chain features in type 1 diabetes. Method: immunoSEQ multiplex PCR; TCRdb's copy keeps in-frame clones and lacks some. The profile shows around 260,000 clones, approximately 25% of them singletons. The sequenced sample was naive CD4+ T cells from blood. The origin of the receptors is a woman aged 30 to 39 with type 1 diabetes. Both conserved end residues are part of each CDR3. Fields, in order: D gene, J gene, clone size, V gene, CDR3 DNA, CDR3 protein. The D gene is left open where the match is weak. The listing skips clone size in some rows; elsewhere it reads once, few, many or a size class.

d_call: NA
j_call: TRBJ2-2
clone_size: few
v_call: TRBV5-4
cdr3_nt: TGTGCCAGCAGCTTGGACCCGGGAGTGGGGCCCGGGGAGCTGTTTTTT
cdr3_aa: CASSLDPGVGPGELFF

d_call: NA
j_call: TRBJ2-1
clone_size: few
v_call: TRBV30
cdr3_nt: TGTGCCTGGAGTGCCGGGACACTTTACAATGAGCAGTTCTTC
cdr3_aa: CAWSAGTLYNEQFF

d_call: NA
j_call: TRBJ2-5
clone_size: NA
v_call: TRBV5-1
cdr3_nt: TGCGCCAGCAGGGGCGAGGGAGAGACCCAGTACTTC
cdr3_aa: CASRGEGETQYF

d_call: TRBD2
j_call: TRBJ2-2
clone_size: NA
v_call: TRBV7-3
cdr3_nt: TGTGCCACCAGACTAGCGGGAGCGAACACCGGGGAGCTGTTTTTT
cdr3_aa: CATRLAGANTGELFF

d_call: NA
j_call: TRBJ2-1
clone_size: few
v_call: TRBV7-8
cdr3_nt: TGTGCCAGCAGCCGGGAGGGGGCTAGTAATGAGCAGTTCTTC
cdr3_aa: CASSREGASNEQFF

d_call: NA
j_call: TRBJ1-1
clone_size: few
v_call: TRBV18
cdr3_nt: TGTGCCAGCTCACCAGCCAGGGTAAACACTGAAGCTTTCTTT
cdr3_aa: CASSPARVNTEAFF

d_call: NA
j_call: TRBJ2-6
clone_size: NA
v_call: TRBV7-9
cdr3_nt: TGTGCCAGCAGCTTAGGCGTTTCGTCCAACGTCCTGACTTTC
cdr3_aa: CASSLGVSSNVLTF

d_call: NA
j_call: TRBJ2-3
clone_size: few
v_call: TRBV7-3
cdr3_nt: TGTGCCAGCAGCTTAAGCGGCTACACAGATACGCAGTATTTT
cdr3_aa: CASSLSGYTDTQYF

d_call: NA
j_call: TRBJ1-5
clone_size: few
v_call: TRBV30
cdr3_nt: TGTGCCTGGAGTGGCGGAGGAGGTCAGCCCCAGCATTTT
cdr3_aa: CAWSGGGGQPQHF

d_call: NA
j_call: TRBJ2-7
clone_size: NA
v_call: TRBV18
cdr3_nt: TGTGCCAGCTCAACGGGGAGTGGTGGCTACGAGCAGTACTTC
cdr3_aa: CASSTGSGGYEQYF

d_call: TRBD1
j_call: TRBJ1-5
clone_size: few
v_call: TRBV19
cdr3_nt: TGTGCCAGTAGTTCGCAGGGGGATCAGCCCCAGCATTTT
cdr3_aa: CASSSQGDQPQHF

d_call: NA
j_call: TRBJ1-1
clone_size: NA
v_call: TRBV6-5
cdr3_nt: TGTGCCAGCAGTTACAACGGGCGGGGGACTGAAGCTTTCTTT
cdr3_aa: CASSYNGRGTEAFF

d_call: TRBD2
j_call: TRBJ2-1
clone_size: few
v_call: TRBV29-1
cdr3_nt: TGCAGCGTTGGCGGCGGGAGAAACCATGAGCAGTTCTTC
cdr3_aa: CSVGGGRNHEQFF

d_call: TRBD1
j_call: TRBJ1-2
clone_size: few
v_call: TRBV6-5
cdr3_nt: TGTGCCAGCGGGCCCCCACAGGGGGGAGGCTACACCTTC
cdr3_aa: CASGPPQGGGYTF

d_call: NA
j_call: TRBJ2-1
clone_size: NA
v_call: TRBV15
cdr3_nt: TGTGCCACCAGCAGAGAGTCTCGGTTCCGCTACAATGAGCAGTTCTTC
cdr3_aa: CATSRESRFRYNEQFF

d_call: TRBD2
j_call: TRBJ2-3
clone_size: NA
v_call: TRBV9
cdr3_nt: TGTGCCAGCAGCGTAGGTACGGGAGGGGACACAGATACGCAGTATTTT
cdr3_aa: CASSVGTGGDTDTQYF

d_call: TRBD2
j_call: TRBJ2-5
clone_size: few
v_call: TRBV4-2
cdr3_nt: TGTGCCAGCAGCCAAGTAGGAGCGGGAGGCGGCCAAGAGACCCAGTACTTC
cdr3_aa: CASSQVGAGGGQETQYF

d_call: TRBD2
j_call: TRBJ2-7
clone_size: NA
v_call: TRBV4-1
cdr3_nt: TGCGCCAGCAGCCAAGGACCGACTAGCGGGAGGGGCGAGCAGTACTTC
cdr3_aa: CASSQGPTSGRGEQYF

d_call: NA
j_call: TRBJ2-1
clone_size: few
v_call: TRBV27
cdr3_nt: TGTGCCAGCAGTTCCCTGCTTATGTCGGGAAGATCATACAATGAGCAGTTCTTC
cdr3_aa: CASSSLLMSGRSYNEQFF

d_call: TRBD1
j_call: TRBJ1-2
clone_size: NA
v_call: TRBV28
cdr3_nt: TGTGCCAGCAGTCCGACAGGGGGGGTTTCCTATGGCTACACCTTC
cdr3_aa: CASSPTGGVSYGYTF

d_call: NA
j_call: TRBJ2-7
clone_size: NA
v_call: TRBV5-1
cdr3_nt: TGCGCCAGCAGCGCAAACAGGGGAGGTCTGGGGGAGCAGTACTTC
cdr3_aa: CASSANRGGLGEQYF

d_call: NA
j_call: TRBJ2-1
clone_size: NA
v_call: TRBV11-1
cdr3_nt: TGTGCCAGCACCAACAGGGTCGGGGTCAATGAGCAGTTCTTC
cdr3_aa: CASTNRVGVNEQFF

d_call: NA
j_call: TRBJ2-2
clone_size: NA
v_call: TRBV2
cdr3_nt: TGTGCCAGCAGTGAAGAAGGACACACGAACACCGGGGAGCTGTTTTTT
cdr3_aa: CASSEEGHTNTGELFF

d_call: NA
j_call: TRBJ2-7
clone_size: few
v_call: TRBV11-3
cdr3_nt: TGTGCCAGCAGCTGGGGACTTCTCAGGGACGGCTACGAGCAGTACTTC
cdr3_aa: CASSWGLLRDGYEQYF

d_call: TRBD1
j_call: TRBJ2-3
clone_size: NA
v_call: TRBV10-3
cdr3_nt: TGTGCCATCAGCCAGCCCCTGGGACAGGGACGAGATACGCAGTATTTT
cdr3_aa: CAISQPLGQGRDTQYF

d_call: NA
j_call: TRBJ2-5
clone_size: NA
v_call: TRBV21-1
cdr3_nt: TGTGCCAGCAGCAAAGTGAGAAAGACCCAGTACTTC
cdr3_aa: CASSKVRKTQYF

d_call: NA
j_call: TRBJ2-7
clone_size: few
v_call: TRBV9
cdr3_nt: TGTGCCAGCAGCGCAAGGGGCCCCTACGAGCAGTACTTC
cdr3_aa: CASSARGPYEQYF

d_call: TRBD2
j_call: TRBJ2-1
clone_size: few
v_call: TRBV7-7
cdr3_nt: TGTGCTAGCAGCTTAGTCGGACTAGCCGGGGACAATGAGCAGTTCTTC
cdr3_aa: CASSLVGLAGDNEQFF

d_call: NA
j_call: TRBJ2-1
clone_size: NA
v_call: TRBV6-4
cdr3_nt: TGTGCCAGCAGTGAGAGAGACAAAGACAATGAGCAGTTCTTC
cdr3_aa: CASSERDKDNEQFF

d_call: TRBD2
j_call: TRBJ2-5
clone_size: NA
v_call: TRBV11-2
cdr3_nt: TGTGCCAGCAGCTTAGCAGGGGCGGGAGGCGAGACCCAGTACTTC
cdr3_aa: CASSLAGAGGETQYF

d_call: TRBD2
j_call: TRBJ2-2
clone_size: NA
v_call: TRBV5-1
cdr3_nt: TGCGCCAGCAGCTTGGCGTTAGAAGCGGGAGCAAACGGGGAGCTGTTTTTT
cdr3_aa: CASSLALEAGANGELFF

d_call: NA
j_call: TRBJ1-1
clone_size: NA
v_call: TRBV28
cdr3_nt: TGTGCCAGCATTCGGGACTACAAAGCTTTCTTT
cdr3_aa: CASIRDYKAFF

d_call: NA
j_call: TRBJ2-7
clone_size: NA
v_call: TRBV6-5
cdr3_nt: TGTGCCAGCTCGGGGAGATTCGGCGAGCAGTACTTC
cdr3_aa: CASSGRFGEQYF

d_call: TRBD2
j_call: TRBJ2-7
clone_size: few
v_call: TRBV5-1
cdr3_nt: TGCGCCAGCAGCAAAACGACTAGCGGGCCGACCTACGAGCAGTACTTC
cdr3_aa: CASSKTTSGPTYEQYF

d_call: NA
j_call: TRBJ2-2
clone_size: NA
v_call: TRBV5-1
cdr3_nt: TGCGCCAGCAGCTTGGGGCAGACAAATACCGGGGAGCTGTTTTTT
cdr3_aa: CASSLGQTNTGELFF

d_call: TRBD2
j_call: TRBJ2-1
clone_size: few
v_call: TRBV28
cdr3_nt: TGTGCCAGCAGGCTTGGGACTACTTACAATGAGCAGTTCTTC
cdr3_aa: CASRLGTTYNEQFF

d_call: TRBD2
j_call: TRBJ2-7
clone_size: NA
v_call: TRBV6-1
cdr3_nt: TGTGCCAGCAGTGAAGTTATAGCGGGAGGGCCAAACGAGCAGTACTTC
cdr3_aa: CASSEVIAGGPNEQYF

d_call: TRBD2
j_call: TRBJ2-7
clone_size: NA
v_call: TRBV5-1
cdr3_nt: TGCGCCAGCAGCTGGACTAGCGGATCCTACGAGCAGTACTTC
cdr3_aa: CASSWTSGSYEQYF

d_call: NA
j_call: TRBJ1-1
clone_size: NA
v_call: TRBV29-1
cdr3_nt: TGCAGCGTTGGACAGGTTAACACTGAAGCTTTCTTT
cdr3_aa: CSVGQVNTEAFF